What follows are 16 T cell receptor beta chains derived from one specimen sequenced in a study of blood T cell repertoires in COVID-19 (dated by TCRdb to about 2020). The method behind the library was the immunoSEQ multiplex PCR assay. The clones in this table, taken by TCRdb from immuneACCESS, are in-frame only. Not every clone is retained; where verified, under half of the shortfall comes from an unresolved V gene, and the cause of the rest is unknown. The sample table records 250,000 or so clones; 90% of these occur just once. Around 2.3% of the sample rests with the top ten. What was sequenced was peripheral blood. The receptors here all came from a woman aged 60 to 75 with COVID-19, enrolled during active disease.

In nucleotides, the CDR3 is TGTGCCAGTAGTACGACAGGGGGTTTAGGTCAGCCCCAGCATTTT. Protein: CASSTTGGLGQPQHF. The chain uses TRBV19 and TRBJ1-5; 9 positions match TRBD1. Germline V gives CDR1 LNHDA, CDR2 SQIVND (reference sequence). The CDR3 has 15 amino acids. V shed 4 bases, J shed 6 bases, and the junction held 7 bases outside the gene matches.

Only one count was recorded for this clone. The rearrangement links TRBV6-5 to TRBJ1-6; D not certain. CDR3 length: 14 residues. V was clipped by 9 bases and J by 2 bases, with 11 bases between them. Per germline, CDR1 MNHEY and CDR2 SVGAGI. In DNA form, the CDR3 reads TGTGCCAGTGGAGGAGAGGCCTATAATTCACCCCTCCACTTT. Translation: CASGGEAYNSPLHF.

This sequence joins TRBV29-1 and TRBJ2-7; 9 positions match TRBD1. In germline, CDR1 is SQVTM, CDR2 ANQGSEA. The CDR3 extends over 14 amino acids. The junction had 5 bases not matched to a gene; V was cut back by 5 bases and J by 0 bases. The CDR3 protein is CSVLGQGSSYEQYF. For the CDR3, the DNA is TGCAGCGTTCTAGGACAGGGGTCCTCCTACGAGCAGTACTTC.

The CDR3 region has the DNA TGTGCCAGCAGGAGCCTAGCGGGGGGCGGGGAGACCCAGTACTTC. It codes for CASRSLAGGGETQYF. This sequence joins TRBV2 and TRBJ2-5, with TRBD2 matching over 11 bases. CDR1 is SNHLY and CDR2 is FYNNEI in the germline V gene. V lost 6 bases, J lost 5 bases, and 8 bases stayed unmatched. This CDR3 region has 15 residues. The variable domain in full, with the rest retrieved from reference TRBV2 and TRBJ2-5, is EPEVTQTPSHQVTQMGQEVILRCVPISNHLYFYWYRQILGQKVEFLVSFYNNEISEKSEIFDDQFSVERPDGSNFTLKIRSTKLEDSAMYFCASRSLAGGGETQYFGPGTRLLVL.

For the CDR3, the DNA is TGTGCCAGCAGCGTAGCTACACGGGACAGGGGGCTTTCGCCTGGAAACACCATATATTTT. Translating gives CASSVATRDRGLSPGNTIYF. This chain uses TRBV9 with TRBJ1-3; 12 bases line up with TRBD1. The CDR3 runs 20 residues. Germline CDR1 SGDLS, CDR2 YYNGEE. J lost 2 bases, V lost 0 bases, and 12 bases had no gene match.

The chain combines TRBV7-9 with TRBJ1-4, with D possibly TRBD1 on 5 matching bases. V was clipped by 6 bases and J by 3 bases, with 11 bases between them. CDR1 and CDR2 (germline): SEHNR, FQNEAQ (reference sequence). The CDR3 is 14 residues long. This chain's CDR3 is CASRSGGSNEKLFF. The CDR3 coding sequence is TGTGCCAGCAGGTCCGGGGGGTCTAATGAAAAACTGTTTTTT.

This sequence joins TRBV18 and TRBJ1-5, with D maybe TRBD1 (6 bases). This CDR3 is built from 15 residues. The germline CDR1 and CDR2 sequences are KGHSH and LQKENI. The ends were cut back, 5 bases at V and 4 bases at J, with 15 bases in the middle. CDR3 in amino acids: CASSNGQSKNQPQHF. CDR3 DNA sequence: TGTGCCAGCTCAAATGGACAGTCAAAGAATCAGCCCCAGCATTTT.

V and J are TRBV20-1 and TRBJ2-1, with D possibly matching TRBD2 (6 bases). CDR1 DFQATT and CDR2 SNEGSKA come from the germline V gene (reference sequence). The CDR3 consists of 11 residues. Trimming removed 0 bases from V and 13 bases from J, with 10 bases in between. This CDR3 is CSARDGRGQFF. The CDR3 coding sequence is TGCAGTGCTAGAGATGGGCGGGGACAGTTCTTC.

The J gene is TRBJ1-1, the V gene TRBV3-1 (or the pseudogene TRBV3-2); D is unresolved. Germline V CDR1 and CDR2: LGHDT, YNNKEL (reference sequence). This CDR3 is 15 amino acids long. Trimming took 0 bases from V and 1 from J, leaving 9 bases between them. This CDR3 is CASSQEGRSNTEAFF. The DNA for the CDR3 is TGTGCCAGCAGCCAAGAGGGCAGATCGAACACTGAAGCTTTCTTT.

Details on this clone: The same CDR3 can be traced to other DNA sequences in this sample. The chain joins TRBV18 to TRBJ1-2; 8 positions agree with TRBD1. Germline CDR1 is KGHSH and CDR2 is LQKENI. This CDR3 region has 14 residues. Trimming at V came to 2 bases and at J to 1 base, leaving 0 bases not matched to a gene. The CDR3 region has the DNA TGTGCCAGCTCACCAGACAGGGGTAACTATGGCTACACCTTC. Its protein is CASSPDRGNYGYTF.

V is TRBV20-1 and J is TRBJ2-2, with 8 bases lining up with TRBD2. The ends lost 3 bases at V and 5 bases at J; junction bases unmatched: 5. The CDR3 is made up of 14 amino acids. The V gene's germline CDR1 is DFQATT and CDR2 SNEGSKA (reference sequence). Here the CDR3 DNA reads TGCAGTGCTAGTAGCGGGGTTAGAACCGGGGAGCTGTTTTTT. This codes for CSASSGVRTGELFF.

The chain recombines TRBV4-1 with TRBJ1-1, with a weak D call TRBD1 (6 bases). Between the trimmed V and J ends, which lost 1 base and 4 bases, there was a span of 22 bases. The CDR3 is 18 amino acids. CDR1 and CDR2 from the germline V gene are MGHRA and YSYEKL. CDR3 region: CASSQVRGRVGGGTEAFF. CDR3 bases: TGCGCCAGCAGCCAAGTTCGCGGGCGCGTAGGGGGTGGCACTGAAGCTTTCTTT.

The J gene is TRBJ2-7, the V gene TRBV7-7, with TRBD1 as a possible D gene (6 bases). V lost 5 bases to trimming and J lost 2 bases, with 16 bases between them. In germline, CDR1 is SSHAT, CDR2 FNYEAQ (reference sequence). The CDR3 runs to 15 residues. The CDR3 DNA sequence: TGTGCCAGCAGCCCCCTCGGGGACACACCCTACGAGCAGTACTTC. It codes for CASSPLGDTPYEQYF.

Written as DNA, the CDR3 is TGTGCCCGCCGGCGGCCGGGGGGGGCCTACGAGCAGTACTTC. It codes for CARRRPGGAYEQYF. The gene calls are TRBV5-5 and TRBJ2-7, with 8 bases lining up with TRBD2. The CDR3 is made up of 14 amino acids. Losses at the gene ends were 10 bases for V and 2 bases for J; bases not matched to a gene: 11. Germline V gene lookup returns CDR1 SGHKS and CDR2 YYEKEE (reference sequence).

V usage is TRBV9 and J usage is TRBJ1-2; 7 bases line up with TRBD1. The CDR3 runs to 13 residues. Trimming cost V 2 bases and J 7 bases; bases outside gene matches: 5. Germline V CDR1 and CDR2: SGDLS, YYNGEE. CDR3 sequence: CASSVQGVGGYTF. CDR3 nucleotides: TGTGCCAGCAGCGTCCAGGGGGTTGGTGGCTACACCTTC. The entire variable domain, with the rest obtained from reference TRBV9 and TRBJ1-2, is as follows: DSGVTQTPKHLITATGQRVTLRCSPRSGDLSVYWYQQSLDQGLQFLIQYYNGEERAKGNILERFSAQQFPDLHSELNLSSLELGDSALYFCASSVQGVGGYTFGSGTRLTVV.

In regard to this clone: Germline and junction disagree at one end, which may indicate a read error. The CDR3: CATSRDWASGRDEQFF. DNA for the CDR3: TGTGCCACCAGCCGAGACTGGGCTAGCGGGCGCGATGAGCAGTTCTTC. V usage is TRBV15 and J usage is TRBJ2-1; 8 nucleotides match TRBD2. Germline CDR1 reads LNHNV; CDR2 reads YYDKDF (reference sequence). The CDR3 covers 16 residues.